These T cell receptor beta chains were read from a single sample in a study of T cell responses to AZD1222 COVID-19 vaccine. Using immunoSEQ multiplex PCR, the repertoire was profiled, and TCRdb retains in-frame clones only, with some absent. Counted here are about 110,000 clones, approximately 85% occurring once; the ten biggest clones make up 3.5% to 5%. Source: peripheral blood, taken on day 0 of AZD1222 vaccination. The receptor set was obtained from an adult in good health. Both conserved end residues are part of each CDR3. D genes are given only for firm matches. A row's size may be missing; if present it is once, few, many or a size class.

abundance,j_gene,v_gene,d_gene,CDR3nt,CDR3aa
NA,TRBJ2-7,TRBV7-2,NA,TGTGCCAGCAGCTTTGCGGAGGGTTCGTTCGAGCAGTACTTC,CASSFAEGSFEQYF
NA,TRBJ1-1,TRBV6-2/TRBV6-3,NA,TGTGCCAGCAGTTACCGTGGGACCAACACTGAAGCTTTCTTT,CASSYRGTNTEAFF
few,TRBJ2-2,TRBV9,NA,TGTGCCAGCACAAGGGAAGACACCGGGGAGCTGTTTTTT,CASTREDTGELFF
NA,TRBJ2-3,TRBV6-5,TRBD2,TGTGCCAGCAGTCCTTTTGTGGGAGGGACAGATACGCAGTATTTT,CASSPFVGGTDTQYF
NA,TRBJ1-3,TRBV5-6,NA,TGTGCCAGCAGCTTGGGCCAGCTCTCTGGAAACACCATATATTTT,CASSLGQLSGNTIYF
once,TRBJ2-3,TRBV5-1,TRBD2,TGCGCCAGCAGCTTGGGGTTAGCGGGAGACGGGTCGGATACGCAGTATTTT,CASSLGLAGDGSDTQYF
NA,TRBJ1-1,TRBV27,TRBD1,TGTGCCAGCAGAGACAGGGGGAACACTGAAGCTTTCTTT,CASRDRGNTEAFF
NA,TRBJ1-2,TRBV9,TRBD1,TGTGCCAGCAGCCTTGGACAGGGAGTAGGTTATGGCTACACCTTC,CASSLGQGVGYGYTF
NA,TRBJ1-1,TRBV2,NA,TGTGCCAGCAGTTACTACAGGGACCACACTGAAGCTTTCTTT,CASSYYRDHTEAFF
few,TRBJ2-3,TRBV18,TRBD2,TGTGCCAGCTCACTGACTAGCGGGAGGCCCCCCCTACATACGCAGTATTTT,CASSLTSGRPPLHTQYF
NA,TRBJ1-6,TRBV6-5,TRBD1,TGTGCCAGCAGTTACTCGGGCAGGGGGAGGGCACCCCTCCACTTT,CASSYSGRGRAPLHF
NA,TRBJ1-3,TRBV30,NA,TGTGCCTGGAGTAGGGGGGGGTTTTTTGGAAACACCATATATTTT,CAWSRGGFFGNTIYF
NA,TRBJ2-1,TRBV27,NA,TGTGCCAGCAGTCCTAGACACCTTAGTGATGAGCAGTTCTTC,CASSPRHLSDEQFF
once,TRBJ2-7,TRBV18,NA,TGTGCCAGCTCACCATCGCGAGGTCTGGTTTACTCTTCAGGCTACGAGCAGTACTTC,CASSPSRGLVYSSGYEQYF
NA,TRBJ1-3,TRBV30,NA,TGTGCCTGGAGTGGAGACTCTGGAAACACCATATATTTT,CAWSGDSGNTIYF
once,TRBJ1-3,TRBV4-3,TRBD1,TGCGCCAGCAGCCGGGACAGGGATGGAAACACCATATATTTT,CASSRDRDGNTIYF
once,TRBJ2-7,TRBV7-3,NA,TGTGCCAGCAGCTTATACGCTCACAACGAGCAGTACTTC,CASSLYAHNEQYF
NA,TRBJ2-3,TRBV27,TRBD2,TGTGCCAGCAGTTGGGGGGGTCCCACAGATACGCAGTATTTT,CASSWGGPTDTQYF
NA,TRBJ2-1,TRBV5-1,TRBD2,TGCGCCAGCAGACTAAGCGGGACTAACTACAATGAGCAGTTCTTC,CASRLSGTNYNEQFF
NA,TRBJ1-2,TRBV6-5,TRBD1,TGTGCCAGCAACGGCGGTGACAGGGGAATCTATGGCTACACCTTC,CASNGGDRGIYGYTF
once,TRBJ1-4,TRBV7-2,NA,TGTGCCAGCAGCTTAGACTTGGGCTCCAGTGAAAAACTGTTTTTT,CASSLDLGSSEKLFF
NA,TRBJ1-2,TRBV19,NA,TGTGCCAGTAGTATTGGATATGGCTACACCTTC,CASSIGYGYTF
NA,TRBJ1-2,TRBV5-4,TRBD1,TGTGCCAGCAGCCGGGGCGGGTCCGGACAGGGAGACTATGGCTACACCTTC,CASSRGGSGQGDYGYTF
once,TRBJ2-3,TRBV30,NA,TGTGCCTGGAGTACTAGTATTAGCACAGATACGCAGTATTTT,CAWSTSISTDTQYF
NA,TRBJ2-1,TRBV11-3,TRBD1,TGTGCCAGCAGCCAGGGACAGGGGACAGCAAATGAGCAGTTCTTC,CASSQGQGTANEQFF
NA,TRBJ2-5,TRBV27,NA,TGTGCCAGCAGCCCCTTTGGGGCCGTGGAGACCCAGTACTTC,CASSPFGAVETQYF
NA,TRBJ1-2,TRBV20-1,NA,TGCAGTGCCCGGGACAACTATGGCTACACCTTC,CSARDNYGYTF
NA,TRBJ2-2,TRBV6-5,TRBD2,TGTGCCGGGAAGTTAGCGGGGGCTACCGGGGAGCTGTTTTTT,CAGKLAGATGELFF
NA,TRBJ1-2,TRBV30,NA,TGTGCCTTTGAACGACAGTCTTTTAACTATGGCTACACCTTC,CAFERQSFNYGYTF
few,TRBJ1-2,TRBV3-1/TRBV3-2,NA,TGTGCCAGCAGCCGGACAAGTGTGGGAACTGGCTACACCTTC,CASSRTSVGTGYTF
NA,TRBJ2-5,TRBV7-2,NA,TGTGCCAGCAGCTTAAACCAGAAACAAGAGACCCAGTACTTC,CASSLNQKQETQYF
NA,TRBJ1-2,TRBV28,NA,TGTGCCAGCAGTTTAGGGGGACGGAGGGACTATGGCTACACCTTC,CASSLGGRRDYGYTF
NA,TRBJ1-5,TRBV28,TRBD1,TGTGCCAGCAGCCCTGGGACAGCCCCTAATCAGCCCCAGCATTTT,CASSPGTAPNQPQHF
NA,TRBJ2-7,TRBV19,NA,TGTGCCAGTAGCCCCCGATTGACTAGGGAGGTAAACGAGCAGTACTTC,CASSPRLTREVNEQYF
NA,TRBJ1-2,TRBV7-2,TRBD1,TGTGCCAGCAGAGCTCCGGGACAGAAATATGGCTACACCTTC,CASRAPGQKYGYTF
NA,TRBJ2-5,TRBV3-1/TRBV3-2,TRBD2,TGTGCCAGCAGCCAAGTCCGGGCAGTAGCGGGGCCGAAAGAGACCCAGTACTTC,CASSQVRAVAGPKETQYF
NA,TRBJ2-5,TRBV11-3,TRBD1,TGTGCCAGCAGCTTAGACGGGACAGGGGGAGCAAAGACCCAGTACTTC,CASSLDGTGGAKTQYF
NA,TRBJ1-3,TRBV6-1,NA,TGTGCCAGCAGTGAAGGACAGCTTGCTGACGGAAACACCATATATTTT,CASSEGQLADGNTIYF
NA,TRBJ2-7,TRBV15,NA,TGTGCCACCAGCAGGGACAGACTCTCCTACGAGCAGTACTTC,CATSRDRLSYEQYF